This is a list of T cell receptor beta chains from one sample in a study of beta chain features in type 1 diabetes. Repertoires were generated with immunoSEQ multiplex PCR, while TCRdb's copy carries only in-frame clones and drops some. The table has 850,000 to 900,000 clones, around a sixth seen once; the top ten hold roughly 0.025%. The source material was naive CD4+ T cells from blood. The receptors shown here come from a woman younger than 30 in good health. Both conserved end residues are part of each CDR3. A D gene is named only where the DNA matches it firmly. Size is stated for part of the rows, as once, few or many counts, or as a class when the clone is expanded.

d_gene: .; j_gene: TRBJ1-5; abundance: .; v_gene: TRBV4-1; CDR3nt: TGCGCCAGCAGCCAAGATCCGGGAAAGCCCCAGCATTTT; CDR3aa: CASSQDPGKPQHF
d_gene: .; j_gene: TRBJ1-3; abundance: many; v_gene: TRBV23-1; CDR3nt: TGCGCCAGCAGTCAAACCGCGCGGGGGATCGGAAACACCATATATTTT; CDR3aa: CASSQTARGIGNTIYF
d_gene: .; j_gene: TRBJ2-7; abundance: few; v_gene: TRBV20-1; CDR3nt: TGCAGTGCTAGCCCCTACGAGCAGTACTTC; CDR3aa: CSASPYEQYF
d_gene: TRBD2; j_gene: TRBJ2-1; abundance: few; v_gene: TRBV28; CDR3nt: TGTGCCAGCAGTCTGGGGGCGGGAGGTGCCTACAATGAGCAGTTCTTC; CDR3aa: CASSLGAGGAYNEQFF
d_gene: .; j_gene: TRBJ1-2; abundance: .; v_gene: TRBV4-3; CDR3nt: TGCGCCAGCAGCCAAGACAGACAGCTCAACTATGGCTACACCTTC; CDR3aa: CASSQDRQLNYGYTF
d_gene: .; j_gene: TRBJ2-1; abundance: few; v_gene: TRBV18; CDR3nt: TGTGCCAGCTTAAGTCCCGGCAATGAGCAGTTCTTC; CDR3aa: CASLSPGNEQFF
d_gene: TRBD1; j_gene: TRBJ1-1; abundance: .; v_gene: TRBV28; CDR3nt: TGTGCCAGCAGGACTACAGGGGGCGGATGGGGAGCTTTCTTT; CDR3aa: CASRTTGGGWGAFF
d_gene: .; j_gene: TRBJ1-5; abundance: few; v_gene: TRBV27; CDR3nt: TGTGCCAGCAGTGCCTGGGGTGCGCCCAATCAGCCCCAGCATTTT; CDR3aa: CASSAWGAPNQPQHF
d_gene: TRBD2; j_gene: TRBJ2-1; abundance: few; v_gene: TRBV14; CDR3nt: TGTGCCAGCAGCCTATATAGCGGGAGTTACAATGAGCAGTTCTTC; CDR3aa: CASSLYSGSYNEQFF
d_gene: .; j_gene: TRBJ2-3; abundance: few; v_gene: TRBV7-2; CDR3nt: TGTGCCAGCAGCCCAAGGGGTCCGACTAGTCGCACAGATACGCAGTATTTT; CDR3aa: CASSPRGPTSRTDTQYF
d_gene: .; j_gene: TRBJ1-5; abundance: .; v_gene: TRBV9; CDR3nt: TGTGCCAGCAGCGTGCAAGGGGGGCCCCAGCATTTT; CDR3aa: CASSVQGGPQHF
d_gene: .; j_gene: TRBJ2-5; abundance: few; v_gene: TRBV11-2; CDR3nt: TGTGCCAGCGAACCGCGCCCAGCTTCTGGGGAGACCCAGTACTTC; CDR3aa: CASEPRPASGETQYF
d_gene: .; j_gene: TRBJ1-1; abundance: .; v_gene: TRBV13; CDR3nt: TGTGCCAGCAGCTTAGTGCGGGTAAGGAACACTGAAGCTTTCTTT; CDR3aa: CASSLVRVRNTEAFF
d_gene: TRBD1; j_gene: TRBJ2-2; abundance: .; v_gene: TRBV27; CDR3nt: TGTGCCAGCAGTCCGGCAGGGGGCTTCACCGGGGAGCTGTTTTTT; CDR3aa: CASSPAGGFTGELFF
d_gene: .; j_gene: TRBJ2-7; abundance: .; v_gene: TRBV7-9; CDR3nt: TGTGCCAGCAGCTTCGCCGGGGGGCTAGCTGGGTACGAGCAGTACTTC; CDR3aa: CASSFAGGLAGYEQYF
d_gene: .; j_gene: TRBJ2-1; abundance: .; v_gene: TRBV2; CDR3nt: TGTGCCAGCAGTCTCCAGCACCCCTCCTACAATGAGCAGTTCTTC; CDR3aa: CASSLQHPSYNEQFF
d_gene: .; j_gene: TRBJ2-7; abundance: .; v_gene: TRBV6-5; CDR3nt: TGCGCCTCGGGAAGTGCCTCGGAGGAGCAGTACTTC; CDR3aa: CASGSASEEQYF
d_gene: .; j_gene: TRBJ1-1; abundance: .; v_gene: TRBV19; CDR3nt: TGTGCCACCGGACCTAGGAGTTACACTGAAGCTTTCTTT; CDR3aa: CATGPRSYTEAFF
d_gene: .; j_gene: TRBJ1-1; abundance: .; v_gene: TRBV5-5; CDR3nt: TGTGCCAGCAGCTCCCGACTGTTGAACACTGAAGCTTTCTTT; CDR3aa: CASSSRLLNTEAFF
d_gene: .; j_gene: TRBJ1-3; abundance: .; v_gene: TRBV9; CDR3nt: TGTGCCAGCAGCGTATCGGGGCCTGGAAACACCATATATTTT; CDR3aa: CASSVSGPGNTIYF
d_gene: .; j_gene: TRBJ1-5; abundance: few; v_gene: TRBV16; CDR3nt: TGTGCCAGCAGCCAATTGCAGACTAATCAGCCCCAGCATTTT; CDR3aa: CASSQLQTNQPQHF
d_gene: TRBD1; j_gene: TRBJ2-1; abundance: .; v_gene: TRBV10-3; CDR3nt: TGTGCCATCCGGGACAGCGACTCCCCCTCCTACAATGAGCAGTTCTTC; CDR3aa: CAIRDSDSPSYNEQFF
d_gene: .; j_gene: TRBJ2-1; abundance: few; v_gene: TRBV4-2; CDR3nt: TGTGCCAGCAGCCAAGATTCAGGGAATAGACCCTACAATGAGCAGTTCTTC; CDR3aa: CASSQDSGNRPYNEQFF